This paragraph covers one T cell receptor (beta chain) sequence. Its antigen is not known. The sample originates from a study of T cells in Graves' hyperthyroidism and ophthalmopathy. Authors of the study amplified TCR beta CDR3 regions from RNA transcripts. First-round RT-PCR with HTBI primers amplified the TCR CDR3 region. MiXCR, applied by TCRdb to the multiplex PCR reads, yields one record per CDR3 protein. The sample lists 500,000 to 600,000 distinct CDR3 sequences, approximately 48% occurring once. Findings and limits, study-wide: Most clonotypes that expanded in the thyroid above 0.001 also showed up in blood.

This CDR3 spans 12 amino acids. The germline V gene encodes CDR1 DFQATT and CDR2 SNEGSKA (reference sequence). V lost 4 bases and J 1 base, leaving 7 bases between the germline ends. This receptor was obtained from an adult woman with Graves' disease, either hyperthyroidism or ophthalmopathy (not recorded which). The sample taken for sequencing was peripheral blood or thyroid tissue (not recorded which). The chain couples TRBV20-1 to TRBJ1-1, with D hard to call. CDR3 sequence: CSATQENTEAFF. The CDR3, as DNA: TGCAGTGCTACTCAGGAGAACACTGAAGCTTTCTTT.